The 18 T cell receptor beta chains below were found in one sample sequenced in a study of blood T cell repertoires in COVID-19. The method was immunoSEQ multiplex PCR; TCRdb's version includes in-frame clones alone and lacks a portion of them. The top ten clones hold approximately 6.1% of a sample with under 200,000 clones, around four fifths of them seen once. The sample consisted of peripheral blood. These receptor sequences come from a woman aged 40 to 50 with acute or convalescent COVID-19.

The chain recombines TRBV2 with TRBJ2-7; the D gene is possibly TRBD2 (5 bases). The CDR3 length is 13 residues. The V end lost 3 bases, the J end lost 6 bases, and 12 bases lay between the germline ends. Germline V gives CDR1 SNHLY, CDR2 FYNNEI. CDR3 loop: CASSEDSPSEQYF. As DNA, the CDR3 is TGTGCCAGCAGTGAGGACTCGCCCAGCGAGCAGTACTTC.

The gene calls are TRBV6-5 and TRBJ1-1, with 9 bases aligning to TRBD1. The CDR3 consists of 14 residues. CDR1 and CDR2 (germline): MNHEY, SVGAGI. J gave up 6 bases and V 5 bases, and 7 bases lay outside the gene matches. CDR3 in amino acids: CASSITRTGAEAFF. CDR3 sequence (DNA): TGTGCCAGCAGTATCACCAGGACAGGGGCTGAAGCTTTCTTT.

The rearrangement uses TRBV5-4 and TRBJ1-2, with TRBD1 as a possible D gene (6 bases). V was clipped by 3 bases and J by 0 bases, with 12 bases between them. Germline CDR1 and CDR2: SGHNT and YYREEE (reference sequence). The CDR3 has 15 amino acids. CDR3 DNA sequence: TGTGCCAGCAGCTCCCGGACAGAGCCTAACTATGGCTACACCTTC. This translates into CASSSRTEPNYGYTF.

J is TRBJ1-5 and V is TRBV24-1, with TRBD1 matching 10 bases. Germline V gives CDR1 KGHDR, CDR2 SFDVKD. J lost 4 bases, V lost 6 bases, and 8 bases had no gene match. CDR3 length: 16 amino acids. Written as DNA, the CDR3 is TGTGCCACCAGTCCCCGGGACAGGGGAAGTAATCAGCCCCAGCATTTT. This encodes CATSPRDRGSNQPQHF.

V is TRBV9 and J is TRBJ2-7; a weak D match, TRBD2 (6 bases). CDR1 is SGDLS and CDR2 is YYNGEE in the germline V gene. The CDR3 length is 14 residues. V was shortened by 3 bases and J by 4 bases, with 14 bases between the two germline ends. The CDR3 protein is CASSDGGTRYEQYF. As DNA, the CDR3 is TGTGCCAGCAGCGATGGCGGGACCAGGTACGAGCAGTACTTC.

V gene TRBV15 combines with J gene TRBJ1-5; D is unresolved. V was trimmed by 1 base and J by 7 bases, leaving 5 bases between them. The germline V gene has CDR1 LNHNV and CDR2 YYDKDF (reference sequence). The CDR3 extends over 12 amino acids. The CDR3 DNA is TGTGCCACCAGCAGAGCCCAACAGCCCCAGCATTTT. Encoded protein: CATSRAQQPQHF.

V gene TRBV5-5 combines with J gene TRBJ2-1, with D perhaps TRBD2 (7 bases). Germline values: CDR1 SGHKS, CDR2 YYEKEE (reference sequence). This CDR3 spans 16 amino acids. Trimming removed 3 bases at V and 6 bases at J, with 19 bases between. The CDR3 DNA reads TGTGCCAGCAGCTCCCTTGGGGGGGGGCGCGGCAATGAGCAGTTCTTC. The encoded protein is CASSSLGGGRGNEQFF.

V and J are TRBV15 and TRBJ2-7; TRBD2 matches 11 bases. The CDR3 totals 15 residues. CDR1 LNHNV and CDR2 YYDKDF come from the germline V gene (reference sequence). The V segment lost 1 base and the J segment 4 bases; nucleotides outside the gene matches: 3. The CDR3 bases are TGTGCCACCAGCAGAGCTCGGACTAGCGGGTACGAGCAGTACTTC. Translating gives CATSRARTSGYEQYF.

This clone occurred a few times. V is TRBV10-3 and J is TRBJ1-2, with unresolved D. Looked up from germline, CDR1 is ENHRY and CDR2 is SYGVKD. This CDR3 is built from 12 residues. V shed 8 bases and J shed 2 bases, with 9 bases lying between them. CDR3 amino acids: CAIYSENYGYTF. The CDR3 DNA reads as TGTGCCATCTATTCAGAAAACTATGGCTACACCTTC.

The genes are TRBV7-8 and TRBJ1-5; 8 bases are shared with TRBD1. This CDR3 is 16 amino acids long. J was trimmed by 5 bases and V by 0 bases; bases with no gene match: 6. Per the germline V gene, CDR1 is SGHVS and CDR2 is FQNEAQ. The CDR3, as DNA: TGTGCCAGCAGCTTAGCGGGTGGACAGGGTCATCAGCCCCAGCATTTT. Residues: CASSLAGGQGHQPQHF.

V usage is TRBV19 and J usage is TRBJ2-7, with 8 bases lining up with TRBD1. The J segment lost 1 base and the V segment lost 7 bases, leaving 6 bases of the junction unmatched. The CDR3 runs to 14 residues. In germline, CDR1 is LNHDA, CDR2 SQIVND (reference sequence). CDR3 sequence: CASMGTGDSYEQYF. DNA of the CDR3: TGTGCCAGTATGGGGACAGGTGATTCCTACGAGCAGTACTTC.

The rearrangement links TRBV5-4 to TRBJ2-7, with D perhaps TRBD1 (7 bases). V lost 2 bases and J 1 base, leaving 13 bases between the germline ends. The germline gives CDR1 SGHNT, CDR2 YYREEE (reference sequence). CDR3 length: 15 amino acids. DNA of the CDR3: TGTGCCAGCAGCTTCATCCAGGGGGGATCCTACGAGCAGTACTTC. Translating it yields CASSFIQGGSYEQYF.

This chain joins TRBV5-1 and TRBJ1-4; 7 positions match TRBD1. Germline CDR1 SGHRS, CDR2 YFSETQ. This CDR3 contains 14 residues. With 4 bases clipped from V and 5 bases from J, the junction kept 5 bases outside the gene matches. This CDR3 reads CASSLGTVNEKLFF. Here the CDR3 DNA reads TGCGCCAGCAGCCTCGGGACAGTGAATGAAAAACTGTTTTTT.

The CDR3 DNA follows: TGTGCCAGCAGTTACCTCTCTAGCGGGAGCGGGGGGCAGTACTTC. Translated: CASSYLSSGSGGQYF. The chain has TRBV6-6 and TRBJ2-7; 10 nucleotides agree with TRBD2. The CDR3 is 15 residues long. After removal of 2 bases from V and 9 bases from J, the junction contained 10 bases not matched to a gene. CDR1 is MNHNY, CDR2 SVGAGI, per germline (reference sequence).

This clone occurred a few times. The DNA of the CDR3 is TGTGCCTGGAGGAGGACTAGCGGGAAGGAAGAGCAGTACTTC. Its translation is CAWRRTSGKEEQYF. The chain is built from TRBV30 and TRBJ2-7; TRBD2 aligns across 12 bases. Trimming cost V 3 bases and J 7 bases; bases outside gene matches: 7. This CDR3 has 14 residues. The germline V gene has CDR1 GTSNPN and CDR2 SVGIG (reference sequence). Combining the CDR3 with reference TRBV30 and TRBJ2-7 gives the whole variable domain SQTIHQWPATLVQPVGSPLSLECTVEGTSNPNLYWYRQAAGRGLQLLFYSVGIGQISSEVPQNLSASRPQDRQFILSSKKLLLSDSGFYLCAWRRTSGKEEQYFGPGTRLTVT.

This rearrangement joins TRBV9 to TRBJ1-1; TRBD1 matches 10 bases. Germline CDR1 reads SGDLS; CDR2 reads YYNGEE. The CDR3 has 13 residues. The ends lost 9 bases at V and 0 bases at J; junction bases unmatched: 2. The CDR3 loop reads CATGQGLNTEAFF. For the CDR3, the DNA is TGTGCCACGGGACAGGGGTTGAACACTGAAGCTTTCTTT.

The chain uses TRBV7-9 and TRBJ2-1; TRBD1 agrees at 10 bases. Unmatched junction bases numbered 6, after V lost 4 bases and J lost 6 bases. The CDR3 runs to 15 residues. The V gene's germline CDR1 is SEHNR and CDR2 FQNEAQ (reference sequence). The CDR3 coding sequence is TGTGCCAGCAGCTCCCGGGACAGGGGATTCAATGAGCAGTTCTTC. It encodes CASSSRDRGFNEQFF. Full variable domain (remainder filled in from reference TRBV7-9 and TRBJ2-1): DTGVSQNPRHKITKRGQNVTFRCDPISEHNRLYWYRQTLGQGPEFLTYFQNEAQLEKSRLLSDRFSAERPKGSFSTLEIQRTEQGDSAMYLCASSSRDRGFNEQFFGPGTRLTVL.

This clone was seen once. The rearrangement uses TRBV2 and TRBJ2-1; TRBD2 matches 9 bases. CDR3 length: 15 residues. Germline CDR1 is SNHLY and CDR2 is FYNNEI. V was clipped by 2 bases and J by 5 bases; unmatched bases: 4. The chain's CDR3 is CASSETRGGDNEQFF. Written as DNA, the CDR3 is TGTGCCAGCAGTGAAACGCGGGGGGGGGACAATGAGCAGTTCTTC.